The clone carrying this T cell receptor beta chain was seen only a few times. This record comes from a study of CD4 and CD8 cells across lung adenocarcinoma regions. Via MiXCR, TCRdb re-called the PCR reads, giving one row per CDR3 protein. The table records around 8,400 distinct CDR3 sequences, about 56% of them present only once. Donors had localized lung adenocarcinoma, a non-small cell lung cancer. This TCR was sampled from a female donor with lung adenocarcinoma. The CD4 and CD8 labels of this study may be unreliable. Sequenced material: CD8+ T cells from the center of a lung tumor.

The CDR3 sequence: CASSPMTRSTDTQYF. The CDR3 nucleotides are TGTGCCAGCAGCCCTATGACTAGAAGCACAGATACGCAGTATTTT. The chain combines TRBV7-2 with TRBJ2-3; D is possibly TRBD2 (6 bases). CDR3 length: 15 amino acids. The V gene's germline CDR1 is SGHTA and CDR2 FQGNSA. Between the trimmed V and J ends, which lost 5 bases and 0 bases, there was a span of 12 bases.